This record concerns one T cell receptor beta chain sequence. The antigen it binds to is not known. It has no much larger one-base neighbor in the sample; base qualities were not kept. Reading the germline V gene (reference sequence) gives CDR1 SEHNR and CDR2 FQNEAQ. V sheds 7 bases and J sheds 2 bases, leaving 6 bases between their ends. From its cysteine to its phenylalanine, the CDR3 spans 11 amino acids. Only CDR3 DNA remains: 33 bases, in frame from the first base. A patient counted as having stable Graves' hyperthyroidism if no progression to ophthalmopathy occurred over 18 months of follow-up. The hyperthyroidism patients were between 18 and 65 years old and newly diagnosed, with a disease duration of less than 2 months. Patients with uncontrolled infections, other autoimmune diseases, pregnancy or lactation were excluded. Diagnoses relied on clinical symptoms, serum thyroxine and TRAb, thyroid ultrasound and orbital computed tomography. PBMCs were isolated from 7.5 to 10 ml of fresh peripheral blood by Ficoll-Paque density gradient centrifugation. Total RNA was extracted using Trizol reagent, and RNA quality was assessed on an Agilent 2100 Bioanalyzer.

The sample comes from a study of T cells in Graves' hyperthyroidism and ophthalmopathy (dated by TCRdb to between 2018 and 2021). For the study in its entirety: Peripheral blood was collected at initial diagnosis, before any treatment. Once sampling was done, hyperthyroidism patients were given methimazole at a starting dose of 30 mg daily, whereas ophthalmopathy patients were given high-dose intravenous methylprednisolone. The 90 or so discovery patients were randomly split 7:3 into training and test sets. TCR Vbeta CDR3 sequencing of around 130 peripheral blood samples (more than 40 ophthalmopathy, around 80 hyperthyroidism and roughly 17 progressor patients) is reported in the paper. An independent validation cohort of around 19 hyperthyroidism patients and 17 patients who later progressed to ophthalmopathy tested prospective prediction of ophthalmopathy. To identify TCR V-J signatures that set the groups apart, the researchers used a discovery cohort of 90 to 100 patients, made up of roughly 40 with Graves' ophthalmopathy and 57 with stable Graves' hyperthyroidism. In six Graves' hyperthyroidism patients, the study also compared T-cell repertoires from thyroid tissue with T-cell repertoires from blood.

What the authors observed across the whole study: A model built on a 13 V-J signature distinguished ophthalmopathy from stable hyperthyroidism, reaching 87.88% sensitivity and approximately 83% specificity in cross-validation and 80%/75% in testing. Blood samples also contained most of the expanded thyroid clonotypes (frequency above 0.001), which suggests that blood repertoires may reflect thyroid immune responses. No statistical method was used to set the sample size in advance, and investigators knew the group allocation. During validation, the model predicted progression to ophthalmopathy a median of about 5.9 months ahead of onset, with approximately 70% sensitivity and less than 85% specificity.

Amplification of TCR beta CDR3 regions was carried out from RNA transcripts. The TCR CDR3 was subjected to a first round of RT-PCR using the HTBI primer set and the Qiagen OneStep RT-PCR kit. Libraries were constructed in a second round of multiplex PCR, after which size selection and purification were performed. Sequencing of the libraries was done on an Illumina HiSeq2000 using paired-end 100 bp reads. As for the original processing: SOAPnuke was used to process the raw data, throwing out any read that contained adapters or uncalled bases, had a mean Phred below 15, or lacked an exact constant-primer or identifier match. High-quality paired reads were merged using COPE v1.2.5, and each unique nucleotide sequence was defined as a clonotype. MiTCR v1.1 was used to align clonotypes to the IMGT TRBV, TRBD and TRBJ reference segments. The analysis was restricted to V-J combinations with a frequency above 0.0001, which together covered 99% to 99.2% of the repertoires. A TCS score was defined as the ratio of F50 (clonal expansion) to E x V (chaos), with BLOSUM62-based TCRdist applied between CDR3 peptides within each V-J. Welch's t-statistics and random forest reduced some 510 V-J features to under 15, which were used in a naive Bayes classifier (R e1071). The similarity between thyroid and blood repertoires was quantified using the Morisita-Horn index. The raw public data were reprocessed by TCRdb itself: fastp quality trimming at Q25, MiXCR clonotype calling, in-frame beta chains only. Rows are unified per CDR3 protein, each entry keeping the most common DNA and genes. Clone size and V and J calls follow TCRdb, not the original study. The sample includes around 760,000 distinct CDR3 sequences, with around a third observed a single time. The ten most abundant clones make up around 31% of the sample.

The rearranged chain carries TRBV7-9 and TRBJ2-7, with the D segment identity uncertain. The source of this sequence is a woman between 40 and 55 years old with Graves' hyperthyroidism. The sample taken for sequencing was blood. The nucleotides are TGTGCCAGCACCCCGCCCTACGAGCAGTACTTC. Its translation is CASTPPYEQYF. Here the CDR3 is joined to the reference TRBV7-9 and TRBJ2-7 genes, and the full variable domain is: DTGVSQNPRHKITKRGQNVTFRCDPISEHNRLYWYRQTLGQGPEFLTYFQNEAQLEKSRLLSDRFSAERPKGSFSTLEIQRTEQGDSAMYLCASTPPYEQYFGPGTRLTVT.